Listed below are T cell receptor beta chains from one sample, sequenced in a study of identical twins. TCRdb re-derived calls from the 5' RACE reads in MiXCR, one entry per CDR3 protein. The sample lists around 960,000 distinct CDR3 sequences, 9% to 15% occurring once. These same records also appear under a second study, on yellow fever vaccine responses in identical twins.

The specimen was PBMCs. Receptors were obtained from a woman younger than 30 in good health. CDR3s include the opening cysteine and the closing phenylalanine or tryptophan. Fields, in order: J gene, D gene, clone size, V gene, CDR3 DNA, CDR3 protein. D genes are given only for firm matches. Expanded clones get a size class; other rows say once, few or many, or leave the size out.

TRBJ2-3 - - TRBV20-1 TGCAGTGCTGCCCGAGGCGGGGTTGTACTCACAGATACGCAGTATTTT CSAARGGVVLTDTQYF
TRBJ2-1 TRBD2 few TRBV5-6 TGTGCCAGCAGCCAGCGGGAGGGTTGGCATGAGCAGTTCTTC CASSQREGWHEQFF
TRBJ2-4 - - TRBV3-1 TGTGCCAGCAGGCAAGGGGGGAGCATTCAGTACTTC CASRQGGSIQYF
TRBJ1-1 TRBD1 - TRBV29-1 TGCAGCGGTACAGGGGGCGTATCTAACACTGAAGCTTTCTTT CSGTGGVSNTEAFF
TRBJ2-7 - - TRBV28 TGTGCCAGCAGTTTAATTACGGGAGTGGGAGAGCAGTACTTC CASSLITGVGEQYF
TRBJ1-5 - few TRBV6-5 TGTGCCAGCAGTTACAGGGGCACGAATCAGCCCCAGCATTTT CASSYRGTNQPQHF
TRBJ2-7 - - TRBV27 TGTGCCAGCAGTTTTCGGCACCTTGGCGAGCAGTACTTC CASSFRHLGEQYF
TRBJ1-3 TRBD1 - TRBV19 TGTGCCAGTAGTAATCCGGGACAGGGAAGCTCTGGAAACACCATATATTTT CASSNPGQGSSGNTIYF
TRBJ2-1 TRBD2 - TRBV4-1 TGCGCCAGCACATTCCGGGGGGGCCCGATCGATGAGCAGTTCTTC CASTFRGGPIDEQFF
TRBJ2-1 - many TRBV12-3/TRBV12-4 TGTGCCGGGGTTTCGGGACACGGTTATGAGCAGTTCTTC CAGVSGHGYEQFF
TRBJ2-1 TRBD1 many TRBV12-3/TRBV12-4 TGTGCCAGCAGTTTCAGGGGGTACAATGAGCAGTTCTTC CASSFRGYNEQFF
TRBJ2-5 - few TRBV21-1 TGTGCCAGCAGCAAAGCGCCGGAGACCCAGTACTTC CASSKAPETQYF
TRBJ1-1 - - TRBV24-1 TGTGCCACCAGTGATGACCCCGACGGGAAACCCAGTAAAGTTTTCTTT CATSDDPDGKPSKVFF
TRBJ2-5 TRBD2 few TRBV10-3 TGTGCCATCAGTGAGTCGACTAGCGGGAGCAAACCACAAGAGACCCAGTACTTC CAISESTSGSKPQETQYF
TRBJ2-3 - - TRBV20-1 TGCAGTGCTAGGGCGCCCGTCTTTCCCACAGATACGCAGTATTTT CSARAPVFPTDTQYF
TRBJ2-1 TRBD2 few TRBV7-2 TGTGCCAGCAGCTTAGTCTCTAGCGGGGGTTTTGAGCAGTTCTTC CASSLVSSGGFEQFF
TRBJ2-3 - - TRBV3-1 TGTGCCAGCAGCCCGGGACATCAATCTGATACGCAGTATTTT CASSPGHQSDTQYF
TRBJ2-1 - many TRBV12-3/TRBV12-4 TGTGCCAGCAGTTTGGGTAGCGTGGCCTCTGAGCAGTTCTTC CASSLGSVASEQFF
TRBJ2-2 TRBD2 - TRBV2 TGTGCCATCAGTTTACGCACTAGCGGGAGTTATTTGAGTACCGGGGAGCTGTTTTTT CAISLRTSGSYLSTGELFF
TRBJ2-7 - few TRBV5-1 TGCGCCAGCAGCTTGAGGGACTTGGGCTCCTACGAGCAGTACTTC CASSLRDLGSYEQYF
TRBJ2-1 - - TRBV4-2 TGTGCCAGCAGCCAAGTGGGCGGGACTGGGGCCTACAATGAGCAGTTCTTC CASSQVGGTGAYNEQFF
TRBJ1-3 - many TRBV11-2 TGTGCCAGCAGCTCAGACAGGGGAAACACCATATATTTT CASSSDRGNTIYF
TRBJ2-2 - few TRBV5-5 TGTGCCAGCAGCGCAATTGGACAGTTGAACACCGGGGAGCTGTTTTTT CASSAIGQLNTGELFF
TRBJ2-2 - - TRBV7-9 TGTGCCAGTTTATCGGGACACCCGCTTTCCACCGGGGAGCTGTTTTTT CASLSGHPLSTGELFF
TRBJ2-1 TRBD1 - TRBV7-9 TGTGCCAGCAGGGGGACAGGGGGCGAGCAGTTCTTC CASRGTGGEQFF
TRBJ1-2 - - TRBV5-1 TGCGCCAGCAGCTTGGCCGGTATTAACCTGGCGACCTTC CASSLAGINLATF
TRBJ2-7 - - TRBV28 TGTGCCAGCAGTTTAGGTTGGGGTTACGAGCAGTACTTC CASSLGWGYEQYF
TRBJ2-1 TRBD2 - TRBV12-5 TGTGCTAGTGGTTTGGTATTGGGCGGGCTAGCGGGGGGGCCGTACGGCTACAATGAGCAGTTCTTC CASGLVLGGLAGGPYGYNEQFF
TRBJ2-5 - - TRBV28 TGTGCCAGCAAAACAGGGAGGGCAGAGACCCAGTACTTC CASKTGRAETQYF
TRBJ2-5 - - TRBV10-3 TGTGCCATAGCACACGGACAGACCCAAGAGACCCAGTACTTC CAIAHGQTQETQYF
TRBJ2-1 - - TRBV29-1 TGCAGCGTTGAGCGGGGGCCCCTGGCTGAGCAGTTCTTC CSVERGPLAEQFF
TRBJ1-2 - many TRBV6-6 TGTGCCAGCAGCCCCGGGCCCAGGGCCGGCTACACCTTC CASSPGPRAGYTF
TRBJ2-7 TRBD2 - TRBV5-1 TGCGCCAGCAGCACCCCGTCTAGCGGGAGCACCCTTGAGCAGTACTTC CASSTPSSGSTLEQYF
TRBJ2-7 TRBD2 - TRBV15 TGTGCCACCAGCGGAGGCGGGGGGCGCCCATACGAGCAGTACTTC CATSGGGGRPYEQYF
TRBJ2-7 - - TRBV7-9 TGTGCCAGCAGCTTAGTGGGTTCGGGAGCACTAAACTACGAGCAGTACTTC CASSLVGSGALNYEQYF
TRBJ2-1 - - TRBV6-5 TGTGCCAGCAGCTACCATCTAGGGGGGGCCAACTACAATGAGCAGTTCTTC CASSYHLGGANYNEQFF
TRBJ2-3 TRBD1 - TRBV10-3 TGTGCCATCAGTGAGGTTACAGGGGGCATTGGAAACACAGATACGCAGTATTTT CAISEVTGGIGNTDTQYF
TRBJ2-1 - few TRBV7-8 TGTGCCAGCAGCTGGGGGGGAAGCGGGACAAGGTACAATGAGCAGTTCTTC CASSWGGSGTRYNEQFF
TRBJ2-6 - few TRBV6-5 TGTGCCAGCAGTAACAACGACAGATTCTCTGGGGCCAACGTCCTGACTTTC CASSNNDRFSGANVLTF
TRBJ2-3 - - TRBV20-1 TGCAGTGCCCCGGTGGGTAATACGCAGTATTTT CSAPVGNTQYF
TRBJ2-1 TRBD2 few TRBV5-1 TGCGCCAGCAGCTCGGGGAGTGTACTAGCGGACAATGAGCAGTTCTTC CASSSGSVLADNEQFF
TRBJ2-2 TRBD1 few TRBV6-2/TRBV6-3 TGTGCCAGCAGTTACAGGGGGCAGGGCACCGGGGAGCTGTTTTTT CASSYRGQGTGELFF
TRBJ2-1 TRBD2 - TRBV2 TGTGCCAGCAGCCCGCGTGCCTTAGCGGGAGGGGCCAATGAGCAGTTCTTC CASSPRALAGGANEQFF
TRBJ1-5 TRBD1 few TRBV20-1 TGCAGTGCTTTACGACAGGGCCCAAATCAGCCCCAGCATTTT CSALRQGPNQPQHF
TRBJ2-7 TRBD2 - TRBV5-1 TGCGCCAGCAGCTTGGCTGGGACTAGCGGGATGTACGAGCAGTACTTC CASSLAGTSGMYEQYF
TRBJ2-5 TRBD2 - TRBV29-1 TGCAGCGCGGGGGGGGCGCGGCTCTCCGGGACCCAGTACTTC CSAGGARLSGTQYF
TRBJ1-1 - - TRBV20-1 TGCAGTGCTCCCGGGGGGGGAGAAGAAGCTTTCTTT CSAPGGGEEAFF
TRBJ1-2 - many TRBV12-3/TRBV12-4 TGTGCCAGCAGTTTGCGATGGAATGGCTACACCTTC CASSLRWNGYTF
TRBJ2-6 - - TRBV2 TGTGCCAGCAAAACCAAGAGCTCTGGGGCCAACGTCCTGACTTTC CASKTKSSGANVLTF
TRBJ1-6 - - TRBV12-3/TRBV12-4 TGTGCCAGCACCGATAAGGGGAAATCACCCCTACACTTT CASTDKGKSPLHF
TRBJ2-1 - - TRBV4-2 TGTGCCAGCAGCCGCTTTGGGGGGACAAGGATCCATTGTGACAATGAGCAGTTCTTC CASSRFGGTRIHCDNEQFF
TRBJ1-1 TRBD1 few TRBV7-9 TGTGCCAGCAGCTTAGGAAGGGGGCAGTACACTGAAGCTTTCTTT CASSLGRGQYTEAFF